The T cell receptor beta chain under discussion was sequenced for a study of T-cell reconstitution after alpha-beta-depleted transplantation in children. This clonotype has only a few counts. Unique molecular identifiers were used in preparing the TCRbeta library. TCRdb ran MiXCR on the PCR reads and lists one entry per CDR3 protein. The sample lists roughly 500,000 distinct CDR3 sequences, around a third seen once, with less than 2.5% in the top ten. J lost 6 bases, V lost 1 base, and 19 bases had no gene match. This CDR3 is built from 21 residues. Looked up from germline, CDR1 is LGHNT and CDR2 is FRNRAP.

This chain uses TRBV12-5 with TRBJ2-2; 11 bases are shared with TRBD2. Sequencing was performed on PBMCs from the stem cell graft donor, taken from the stem cell graft. This sequence originates from a human donor who donated a stem cell graft to a child with aplastic anemia. The CDR3 here is CASGLARTSGSPLGRAGELFF. CDR3 nucleotide sequence: TGTGCTAGTGGTTTGGCCAGGACTAGCGGGTCCCCATTGGGGCGGGCCGGGGAGCTGTTTTTT.